One sample yielded the 32 T cell receptor beta chains listed below, sequenced in a study of a mutant IDH1 vaccine in newly diagnosed glioma listed by TCRdb under 2021. The sample's time point label, in plain terms: baseline, week 1 (first vaccination visit). The treatment or condition label of this sample denotes: pre-vaccination baseline after standard-of-care therapy. Libraries came from the immunoSEQ multiplex PCR assay. TCRdb took this table from immuneACCESS and kept in-frame rearrangements with V and J called. Such tables lack part of the clones; where checked against another copy, unresolved V genes explain under half of the gap, and the rest is unexplained. The sample yields around 56,000 clones; 91% were counted once. The ten most abundant clones make up about 2.5% of the sample. The material was PBMCs, obtained from a glioma patient treated with radiotherapy, temozolomide or both. Source of these receptors: a man aged 50 to 60 with glioma.

This chain connects TRBV2 to TRBJ1-4; TRBD1 matches at 9 bases. Trimming at V came to 5 bases and at J to 5 bases, leaving 3 bases not matched to a gene. The germline V gene encodes CDR1 SNHLY and CDR2 FYNNEI. This CDR3 comprises 14 residues. This CDR3 reads CASSNGQGNEKLFF. In DNA, the CDR3 is TGTGCCAGCAGTAATGGACAGGGGAATGAAAAACTGTTTTTT.

The rearrangement joins TRBV5-1 to TRBJ1-1; TRBD1 is a possible D gene (5 bases). V lost 3 bases and J lost 1, with 10 bases in between. The CDR3 length is 14 residues. Germline V CDR1 and CDR2: SGHRS, YFSETQ. CDR3 bases: TGCGCCAGCAGCTGGGGCGCTGCGAACACTGAAGCTTTCTTT. The encoded protein is CASSWGAANTEAFF.

A single count supports this clone. The chain employs TRBV4-1 and TRBJ2-7; D is perhaps TRBD1 (6 bases). Germline values: CDR1 MGHRA, CDR2 YSYEKL. The length of the CDR3 is 17 residues. V lost 2 bases, J lost 2 bases, and 19 bases lay in between. The CDR3 spells CASSQNLMSGTTYEQYF. The CDR3 region has the DNA TGCGCCAGCAGCCAAAACCTTATGAGTGGGACAACCTACGAGCAGTACTTC.

The gene calls are TRBV30 and TRBJ1-2; 7 bases match TRBD1. The CDR3 loop spans 13 amino acids. With V trimmed by 3 bases and J by 0 bases, 1 base remained unmatched. CDR1 is GTSNPN, CDR2 SVGIG, per germline (reference sequence). This CDR3 reads CAWRGQSNYGYTF. The CDR3 bases are TGTGCCTGGAGGGGACAGTCTAACTATGGCTACACCTTC.

The V and J genes are TRBV15 and TRBJ1-1; D is ambiguous. Germline V gene sequence: CDR1 LNHNV, CDR2 YYDKDF (reference sequence). CDR3 size: 15 residues. Trimming removed 1 base from V and 4 bases from J, with 13 bases in between. The CDR3, as DNA: TGTGCCACCAGCAGAGGGCCCGGGTGGGCCACTGAAGCTTTCTTT. It translates to CATSRGPGWATEAFF.

The rearrangement joins TRBV4-2 to TRBJ2-3; 7 nucleotides line up with TRBD1. The germline V gene encodes CDR1 LGHNA and CDR2 YNFKEQ. V trimming: 1 base; J trimming: 2 bases; junction bases outside the gene matches: 6. CDR3 length: 16 amino acids. The CDR3: CASSQVPGQVTDTQYF. The CDR3 DNA reads as TGTGCCAGCAGCCAAGTTCCCGGACAGGTCACAGATACGCAGTATTTT.

The V gene is TRBV27, the J gene TRBJ1-4, with a possible D match to TRBD1 (6 bases). V shed 2 bases and J shed 3 bases, with 13 bases lying between them. Germline values: CDR1 MNHEY, CDR2 SMNVEV (reference sequence). This CDR3 has 16 residues. CDR3 DNA: TGTGCCAGCAGTTTAGGCTTGGGGGCGGCTAATGAAAAACTGTTTTTT. Translated: CASSLGLGAANEKLFF.

This clone was counted a single time. This chain joins TRBV10-3 and TRBJ2-2; 7 bases map to TRBD1. The CDR3 has 16 amino acids. J lost 4 bases, V lost 3 bases, and 8 bases had no gene match. CDR1 is ENHRY and CDR2 is SYGVKD in the germline V gene. The CDR3 nucleotides are TGTGCCATCAGTGACCCAGGACAGGTCTTCACCGGGGAGCTGTTTTTT. Protein: CAISDPGQVFTGELFF.

V gene TRBV2 combines with J gene TRBJ1-2; weak D call: TRBD1 (5 bases). The germline gives CDR1 SNHLY, CDR2 FYNNEI. This CDR3 has 14 residues. The V and J ends lost 6 bases and 4 bases respectively, with 15 bases between them. CDR3 nucleotides: TGTGCCAGCAGCCCCCGGGAGACAGTCTATGGCTACACCTTC. It specifies CASSPRETVYGYTF.

The rearrangement links TRBV6-1 to TRBJ2-3; no clear D. Germline CDR1 reads MNHNS; CDR2 reads SASEGT. Deletions cut 2 bases from V and 6 bases from J, with 12 bases between. This CDR3 spans 14 amino acids. Here the CDR3 DNA reads TGTGCCAGCAGTGAACGTACAGCCTTCGATACGCAGTATTTT. Protein sequence: CASSERTAFDTQYF.

CDR3 sequence (DNA): TGTGCCTGGAGTGTGTGGCGGGACGCCACCTACGAGCAGTACTTC. Its translation: CAWSVWRDATYEQYF. The rearrangement joins TRBV30 to TRBJ2-7; a possible D gene is TRBD2 (6 bases). Trimming removed 0 bases from V and 2 bases from J, with 14 bases in between. CDR1 and CDR2 (germline): GTSNPN, SVGIG (reference sequence). The CDR3 totals 15 residues.

The V gene is TRBV6-4, the J gene TRBJ2-3; TRBD2 matches at 13 bases. The CDR3 totals 16 residues. With 1 base clipped from V and 5 bases from J, the junction kept 3 bases outside the gene matches. The germline gives CDR1 MRHNA, CDR2 SNTAGT. The DNA for the CDR3 is TGTGCCAGCAGTGACTGGGGGACTAGCGGGGTAGATACGCAGTATTTT. Translation: CASSDWGTSGVDTQYF.

The chain recombines TRBV6-1 with TRBJ1-5, with D hard to call. This CDR3 has 15 amino acids. CDR1 and CDR2 (germline): MNHNS, SASEGT. Trimming pared 1 base from V and 3 bases from J, leaving 10 bases between. CDR3: CASSEGLSSNQPQHF. Here the CDR3 DNA reads TGTGCCAGCAGTGAAGGGTTGTCGTCCAATCAGCCCCAGCATTTT.

The V gene is TRBV6-5, the J gene TRBJ2-4, with TRBD1 identical over 7 bases. Germline V lookup: CDR1 MNHEY, CDR2 SVGAGI. The CDR3 sequence is 14 residues long. J gave up 4 bases and V 8 bases, and 8 bases lay outside the gene matches. CDR3 bases: TGTGCCAGCTATACCGGGACAGAGAAAAACATTCAGTACTTC. Protein product: CASYTGTEKNIQYF.

The V call is TRBV10-3, the J call TRBJ1-1; 8 bases map to TRBD1. Germline V gene lookup returns CDR1 ENHRY and CDR2 SYGVKD. The CDR3 is made up of 14 amino acids. Trimming took 10 bases from V and 1 from J; bases not matched to a gene: 8. The CDR3 DNA is TGTGCCAATTCGCCGGGACAGGCGAACACTGAAGCTTTCTTT. This gives the protein CANSPGQANTEAFF.

The chain links TRBV7-9 to TRBJ1-1; D gene ambiguous. This CDR3 has 13 residues. Germline V gives CDR1 SEHNR, CDR2 FQNEAQ (reference sequence). Between the trimmed V and J ends, which lost 3 bases and 1 base, there was a span of 6 bases. CDR3 in amino acids: CASSFGGNTEAFF. CDR3 DNA: TGTGCCAGCAGCTTCGGAGGGAACACTGAAGCTTTCTTT.

This sequence joins TRBV11-2 and TRBJ2-7; TRBD1 might be the D (5 bases). Germline-derived CDR1 and CDR2 are SGHAT and FQNNGV. The CDR3 has 13 amino acids. The ends were cut back, 3 bases at V and 2 bases at J, with 8 bases in the middle. Written as DNA, the CDR3 is TGTGCCAGCAGCTTGACAGCAACCTACGAGCAGTACTTC. Protein: CASSLTATYEQYF.

The rearrangement joins TRBV18 to TRBJ1-1; 9 bases fit TRBD1. The germline gives CDR1 KGHSH, CDR2 LQKENI. V was pared by 3 bases and J by 5 bases, with 7 bases of the junction left unmatched. CDR3 length equals 15 residues. The CDR3 DNA is TGTGCCAGCTCACCCAAACAGGGGGCGCCGACTGAAGCTTTCTTT. This sequence encodes CASSPKQGAPTEAFF.

The rearrangement links TRBV6-8 to TRBJ2-7, with D perhaps matching TRBD1 (6 bases). The V end lost 3 bases, the J end lost 6 bases, and 18 bases lay between the germline ends. Germline V gene lookup returns CDR1 MNHGY and CDR2 SAAAGT. The CDR3 runs 15 residues. CDR3 coding DNA: TGTGCCAGCAGTTATAGGGGGACCCCCGGGTCCGAGCAGTACTTC. Its translation: CASSYRGTPGSEQYF.

The chain is built from TRBV6-1 and TRBJ2-7, with a possible D match to TRBD2 (5 bases). V lost 7 bases to trimming and J lost 3 bases, with 16 bases between them. The CDR3 is 14 residues long. Per the germline V gene, CDR1 is MNHNS and CDR2 is SASEGT. The CDR3 loop reads CASTGGRRNYEQYF. CDR3 in DNA: TGTGCCAGCACCGGAGGACGGAGAAACTACGAGCAGTACTTC.

This chain uses TRBV19 with TRBJ1-1, with 10 bases matching TRBD1. The CDR3 is 15 amino acids. J was trimmed by 3 bases and V by 6 bases; bases with no gene match: 7. CDR1 LNHDA and CDR2 SQIVND come from the germline V gene (reference sequence). The CDR3 spells CASRRQGARDTEAFF. The CDR3 region has the DNA TGTGCCAGTAGGAGACAGGGGGCTAGGGACACTGAAGCTTTCTTT. The full variable domain, rest sourced from reference TRBV19 and TRBJ1-1, is DGGITQSPKYLFRKEGQNVTLSCEQNLNHDAMYWYRQDPGQGLRLIYYSQIVNDFQKGDIAEGYSVSREKKESFPLTVTSAQKNPTAFYLCASRRQGARDTEAFFGQGTRLTVV.

This chain uses TRBV6-5 with TRBJ2-1; D might be TRBD1 (6 bases). V gave up 4 bases and J gave up 10 bases, with 14 bases separating them. Germline V gene sequence: CDR1 MNHEY, CDR2 SVGAGI. The CDR3 loop spans 13 amino acids. The CDR3 DNA follows: TGTGCCAGCAGTTTATCAACCGGGACAGAGCAGTTCTTC. Protein: CASSLSTGTEQFF.

J is TRBJ2-5 and V is TRBV11-2; the D call may be TRBD1 or TRBD2 (5 bases each). With 6 bases removed from V and 2 bases from J, the gap between germline ends came to 19 bases. The CDR3 covers 16 residues. Per the germline V gene, CDR1 is SGHAT and CDR2 is FQNNGV. The CDR3 sequence: CASRTGGPRIQETQYF. CDR3 sequence (DNA): TGTGCCAGCAGAACTGGGGGACCCCGTATACAAGAGACCCAGTACTTC.

This rearrangement joins TRBV5-1 to TRBJ2-4, with TRBD2 identical over 13 bases. After removal of 5 bases from V and 0 bases from J, the junction contained 8 bases not matched to a gene. Germline V lookup: CDR1 SGHRS, CDR2 YFSETQ. This CDR3 has 18 amino acids. CDR3 coding DNA: TGCGCCAGCAGTCAAGGGACTAGCGGGATCCTAGCCAAAAACATTCAGTACTTC. Protein sequence: CASSQGTSGILAKNIQYF.

In its sample, this clone was seen a few times. The V call is TRBV7-6, the J call TRBJ1-2; D unresolved. The germline V gene has CDR1 SGHVS and CDR2 FNYEAQ. Trimming removed 5 bases at V and 2 bases at J, with 12 bases between. The CDR3 is 14 residues long. CDR3 amino acids: CASSPSAGNYGYTF. The CDR3 region has the DNA TGTGCCAGCAGCCCCAGTGCGGGGAACTATGGCTACACCTTC.

There are a few counts of this clone. This rearrangement joins TRBV4-3 to TRBJ2-5; 9 bases line up with TRBD1. This CDR3 spans 15 amino acids. V lost 4 bases and J lost 0; bases outside the gene matches: 3. The germline gives CDR1 LGHNA, CDR2 YSLEER. The CDR3 reads CASSPGTGYQETQYF. The CDR3 DNA sequence: TGCGCCAGCAGCCCCGGGACAGGGTACCAAGAGACCCAGTACTTC.

This chain uses TRBV7-8 with TRBJ2-7; D may be TRBD2 (5 bases). The CDR3 runs to 14 residues. Trimming cost V 6 bases and J 4 bases, with 16 bases left between them. Germline assignment: CDR1 SGHVS and CDR2 FQNEAQ. CDR3 amino acids: CASSPGFEVYEQYF. CDR3 coding DNA: TGTGCCAGCAGTCCGGGGTTTGAAGTTTACGAGCAGTACTTC.

This chain uses TRBV7-2 with TRBJ2-7; 9 bases fit TRBD1. Germline trimming cut 4 bases from V and 5 bases from J; bases unmatched to any gene: 12. The CDR3 runs to 16 residues. Germline lookup yields CDR1 SGHTA and CDR2 FQGNSA. The CDR3 DNA is TGTGCCAGCAGCTCAAGTCCCTCTCGGACAGGGGACGAGCAGTACTTC. Amino acid sequence: CASSSSPSRTGDEQYF.

By its share, this clone is medium-sized (0.01 to 0.1%). This chain joins TRBV16 and TRBJ1-2; tentative D call: TRBD1 (6 bases). Germline loops: CDR1 KGHSY, CDR2 FQNENV. Trimming shortened V by 3 bases and J by 4 bases, and 9 bases separated the two germline ends. The length of the CDR3 is 13 residues. CDR3 nucleotides: TGTGCCAGCAGCCAGACAGGTCTCTATGGCTACACCTTC. It is translated as CASSQTGLYGYTF.

The rearrangement uses TRBV30 and TRBJ2-3; no clear D. CDR1 and CDR2 from the germline V gene are GTSNPN and SVGIG (reference sequence). V was pared by 0 bases and J by 1 base, with 8 bases between. The length of the CDR3 is 14 residues. The CDR3 spells CAWSVSVGTDTQYF. CDR3 DNA sequence: TGTGCCTGGAGTGTATCCGTGGGCACAGATACGCAGTATTTT.

The chain employs TRBV30 and TRBJ2-2; D unresolved. CDR1 GTSNPN and CDR2 SVGIG come from the germline V gene (reference sequence). CDR3 length: 13 residues. V was cut by 4 bases and J by 1 base, with 7 bases left in between. DNA for the CDR3: TGTGCCTGGAAAGCAGGGAACACCGGGGAGCTGTTTTTT. Protein product: CAWKAGNTGELFF.

The gene calls are TRBV9 and TRBJ1-4, with 10 positions matching TRBD1. Germline values: CDR1 SGDLS, CDR2 YYNGEE. J gave up 8 bases and V 1 base, and 2 bases lay outside the gene matches. The CDR3 runs to 14 residues. The CDR3 here is CASSVRDRGEKLFF. As DNA, the CDR3 is TGTGCCAGCAGCGTACGGGACAGGGGCGAAAAACTGTTTTTT.